What follows are 18 T cell receptor delta chains derived from one specimen sequenced in a study of human gamma delta and Vdelta1 T cells. Their antigens are not known. TCRdb reanalysed the PCR reads with CATT. The repertoire has approximately 7,000 delta-chain clones, about two fifths of them found once; the top ten carry roughly 6.4%. Sequencing input: Vdelta1 gamma-delta T cells from blood grown in culture (DOT cells). These receptors originate from a human donor in good health.

The rearrangement uses TRDV1 and TRDJ1; D is undetermined. The germline V gene has CDR1 TSWWSYY and CDR2 QGS. This CDR3 has 18 amino acids. V was pared by 2 bases and J by 5 bases, with 24 bases between. CDR3 DNA sequence: TGTGCTCTTGGGGAAGGGGCCCCTCGGGACCACCGGACGGATAAACTCATCTTT. Amino acid sequence: CALGEGAPRDHRTDKLIF.

The chain carries TRDV1 and TRDJ1; unclear D gene. Trimming cost V 3 bases and J 0 bases, with 41 bases left between them. This CDR3 comprises 25 residues. The germline V gene encodes CDR1 TSWWSYY and CDR2 QGS. The CDR3 DNA is TGTGCTCTTGGGGACCGTACTCTGGTATGGGCCCACCCGGACACAGGTACCTTTTACACCGATAAACTCATCTTT. This sequence encodes CALGDRTLVWAHPDTGTFYTDKLIF.

The chain combines TRDV1 with TRDJ1, with 13 bases identical to TRDD3. Germline V lookup: CDR1 TSWWSYY, CDR2 QGS. The CDR3 extends over 23 amino acids. V was pared by 5 bases and J by 0 bases, with 24 bases of the junction left unmatched. In DNA, the CDR3 is TGTGCTCTTGGGCTATTCCTACGTGCGCTACTGGGGGATACGCAAACTTACACCGATAAACTCATCTTT. Residues: CALGLFLRALLGDTQTYTDKLIF.

The J gene is TRDJ1, the V gene TRDV1, with 7 bases that match TRDD3. The length of the CDR3 is 22 residues. V dropped 4 bases and J dropped 0; count of bases not matched to a gene: 26. Germline lookup yields CDR1 TSWWSYY and CDR2 QGS. The CDR3 protein is CALGVPNSHGADTKPYTDKLIF. DNA for the CDR3: TGTGCTCTTGGGGTCCCCAATTCCCACGGAGCGGATACGAAACCGTACACCGATAAACTCATCTTT.

This sequence joins TRDV1 and TRDJ1; 9 bases fit TRDD3. The CDR3 runs to 18 residues. V lost 6 bases, J lost 4 bases, and 18 bases stayed unmatched. Germline V gene lookup returns CDR1 TSWWSYY and CDR2 QGS. Here the CDR3 DNA reads TGTGCTCTTGGACTTCATTCCTATAGGGGGATACCGTACGATAAACTCATCTTT. Translated: CALGLHSYRGIPYDKLIF.

V gene TRDV1 combines with J gene TRDJ1, with TRDD3 matching 11 bases. Trimming cost V 0 bases and J 0 bases; bases outside gene matches: 12. Germline loops: CDR1 TSWWSYY, CDR2 QGS. The CDR3 covers 20 residues. The CDR3 loop is CALGELNGDGGYAYTDKLIF. In nucleotides, the CDR3 is TGTGCTCTTGGGGAACTCAATGGAGATGGGGGATACGCGTACACCGATAAACTCATCTTT.

V is TRDV1 and J is TRDJ1, with TRDD3 as a possible D gene (5 bases). Trimming cost V 0 bases and J 6 bases, with 14 bases left between them. This CDR3 comprises 15 residues. Germline CDR1 TSWWSYY, CDR2 QGS. The DNA for the CDR3 is TGTGCTCTTGGGGAACTACTGGCGGAGGGATATAAACTCATCTTT. Translated: CALGELLAEGYKLIF.

This clone was seen a handful of times. The V and J genes are TRDV1 and TRDJ1, with TRDD3 matching 9 bases. Germline-derived CDR1 and CDR2 are TSWWSYY and QGS. The CDR3 consists of 20 residues. J was trimmed by 0 bases and V by 1 base; bases with no gene match: 15. This CDR3 reads CALGEPWEGGIPLDTDKLIF. The DNA of the CDR3 is TGTGCTCTTGGGGAACCGTGGGAGGGGGGGATACCTTTGGACACCGATAAACTCATCTTT.

To note about this clone: A much larger clone is a single base away; this may be a read error. The chain combines TRDV1 with TRDJ1; TRDD2 is a possible D gene (6 bases). The CDR3 contains 18 residues. The germline V gene has CDR1 TSWWSYY and CDR2 QGS. The DNA for the CDR3 is TGTGCTCTTGGGGAATCCTTCCCGCTGTGGGGAAACACCGATAAACCCATCTTT. This encodes CALGESFPLWGNTDKPIF.

V gene TRDV1 combines with J gene TRDJ1, with D perhaps matching TRDD3 (5 bases). Trimming stripped 1 base from V and 0 bases from J, with 18 bases between. The CDR3 is 18 amino acids. Germline CDR1 and CDR2: TSWWSYY and QGS. The CDR3 loop reads CALGERTRWAQYTDKLIF. CDR3 coding DNA: TGTGCTCTTGGGGAACGAACCCGCTGGGCCCAATACACCGATAAACTCATCTTT.

V usage is TRDV1 and J usage is TRDJ1, with TRDD3 matching 9 bases. Germline V gives CDR1 TSWWSYY, CDR2 QGS. The trim removed 0 bases at V and 0 bases at J, leaving 23 bases unmatched. This CDR3 is built from 23 residues. The CDR3 sequence is CALGELQEGGLRWGIGDTDKLIF. Here the CDR3 DNA reads TGTGCTCTTGGGGAACTACAGGAAGGAGGACTTCGCTGGGGGATCGGGGACACCGATAAACTCATCTTT.

The chain couples TRDV1 to TRDJ1; perhaps TRDD3 as D (6 bases). Trimming took 2 bases from V and 0 from J, leaving 25 bases between them. Germline CDR1 TSWWSYY, CDR2 QGS. The CDR3 contains 20 residues. The CDR3 DNA reads as TGTGCTCTTGGGGAAAAGTATCTCAAACTGGGTAGATTCTACACCGATAAACTCATCTTT. Amino acids: CALGEKYLKLGRFYTDKLIF.

The table lists this clone with a few counts. This chain connects TRDV1 to TRDJ1; TRDD3 matches at 9 bases. The CDR3 sequence is 20 residues long. Trimming cost V 0 bases and J 2 bases; bases outside gene matches: 16. Germline CDR1 is TSWWSYY and CDR2 is QGS. CDR3 residues: CALGELRPPLGDRGTDKLIF. The CDR3 DNA reads as TGTGCTCTTGGGGAACTCCGTCCCCCACTGGGGGACAGGGGGACCGATAAACTCATCTTT.

This clone was detected a few times. The chain links TRDV1 to TRDJ1; no reliable D call. The CDR3 has 15 amino acids. V gave up 0 bases and J gave up 3 bases, with 11 bases separating them. Germline CDR1 and CDR2: TSWWSYY and QGS. CDR3 DNA: TGTGCTCTTGGGGAACTCTCCATCTTACCCGATAAACTCATCTTT. This sequence encodes CALGELSILPDKLIF.

V gene TRDV1 combines with J gene TRDJ1, with TRDD3 matching 11 bases. This CDR3 spans 23 amino acids. V was pared by 1 base and J by 1 base, with 23 bases of the junction left unmatched. The germline V gene has CDR1 TSWWSYY and CDR2 QGS. The CDR3 DNA sequence: TGTGCTCTTGGGGAACGGATTTCCTACTGGGGGATATTTGGGGGAAACCTCACCGATAAACTCATCTTT. Translated: CALGERISYWGIFGGNLTDKLIF.

The chain employs TRDV1 and TRDJ1, with D maybe TRDD2 (9 bases). This CDR3 comprises 26 residues. V shed 4 bases and J shed 2 bases, with 47 bases lying between them. Germline V CDR1 and CDR2: TSWWSYY, QGS. The CDR3 loop reads CALGGRKPSYGIRRVGAYWETDKLIF. The CDR3 region has the DNA TGTGCTCTTGGGGGCCGCAAACCTTCCTACGGGATACGAAGAGTGGGAGCGTACTGGGAGACCGATAAACTCATCTTT.

This clone came up a few times. The chain links TRDV1 to TRDJ1, with a tentative D call TRDD3 (6 bases). Germline CDR1 is TSWWSYY and CDR2 is QGS. The germline V and J ends were trimmed by 2 bases and 3 bases, with 22 bases remaining between them. The CDR3 is 18 residues long. CDR3 loop: CALGEGVAGDWASDKLIF. CDR3 nucleotides: TGTGCTCTTGGGGAAGGGGTAGCGGGGGACTGGGCTTCCGATAAACTCATCTTT.

The table lists this clone with a few counts. The chain couples TRDV1 to TRDJ1, with 9 bases that match TRDD3. The CDR3 has 19 residues. The trim removed 4 bases at V and 2 bases at J, leaving 17 bases unmatched. The germline V gene encodes CDR1 TSWWSYY and CDR2 QGS. CDR3 residues: CALGVNPTKGDTGTDKLIF. CDR3 coding DNA: TGTGCTCTTGGGGTGAATCCTACGAAGGGGGATACTGGGACCGATAAACTCATCTTT.